This T cell receptor beta chain was sequenced for a study of blood T cell repertoires in COVID-19. Study context: PBMCs, B-cell-depleted T cells, or T cells provided the cDNA or gDNA that made up the material.

The germline V and J ends were trimmed by 1 base and 3 bases, with 12 bases remaining between them. Germline V lookup: CDR1 LNHDA, CDR2 SQIVND (reference sequence). CDR3 size: 15 residues. In the original workflow: Cell counts per sample came from amplifying reference gene primers. Repertoires were generated with immunoSEQ multiplex PCR, while TCRdb's copy carries only in-frame clones and drops some. The V and J calls and the clone size are those of that table, but D and trimming were determined from the DNA. This table has 95,000 to 100,000 clones, roughly nine tenths appearing once. The TCR comes from a man aged 50-60 years with acute or convalescent COVID-19. V and J are TRBV19 and TRBJ1-1; D remains ambiguous. The sequenced material came from peripheral blood. The CDR3 loop is CASSIVPGWDTEAFF. The CDR3 DNA reads TGTGCCAGTAGTATAGTTCCGGGTTGGGACACTGAAGCTTTCTTT.